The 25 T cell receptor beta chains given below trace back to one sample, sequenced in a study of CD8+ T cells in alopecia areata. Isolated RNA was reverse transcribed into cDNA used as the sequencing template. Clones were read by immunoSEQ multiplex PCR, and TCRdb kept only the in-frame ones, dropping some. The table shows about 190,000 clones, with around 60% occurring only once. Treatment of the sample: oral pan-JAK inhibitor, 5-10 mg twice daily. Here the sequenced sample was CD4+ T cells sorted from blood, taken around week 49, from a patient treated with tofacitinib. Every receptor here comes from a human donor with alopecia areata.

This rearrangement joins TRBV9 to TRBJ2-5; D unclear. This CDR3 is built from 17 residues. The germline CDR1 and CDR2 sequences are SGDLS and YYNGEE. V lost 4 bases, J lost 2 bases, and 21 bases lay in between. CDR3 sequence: CASSPRLGAAPQETQYF. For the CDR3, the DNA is TGTGCCAGCAGCCCCCGTTTAGGAGCCGCTCCGCAAGAGACCCAGTACTTC.

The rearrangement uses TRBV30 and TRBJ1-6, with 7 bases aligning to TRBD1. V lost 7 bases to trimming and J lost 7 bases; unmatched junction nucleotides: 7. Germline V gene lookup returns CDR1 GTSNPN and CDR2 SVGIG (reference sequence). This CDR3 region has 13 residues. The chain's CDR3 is CAFSTGDNSPLHF. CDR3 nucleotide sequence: TGTGCCTTCTCCACAGGGGACAATTCACCCCTCCACTTT.

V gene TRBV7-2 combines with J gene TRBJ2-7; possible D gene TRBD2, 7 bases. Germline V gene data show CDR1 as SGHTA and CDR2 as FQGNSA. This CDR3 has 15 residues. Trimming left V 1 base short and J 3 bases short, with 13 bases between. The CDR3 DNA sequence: TGTGCCAGCAGCTTAGACCGCGGGGGCTTCTACGAGCAGTACTTC. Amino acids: CASSLDRGGFYEQYF.

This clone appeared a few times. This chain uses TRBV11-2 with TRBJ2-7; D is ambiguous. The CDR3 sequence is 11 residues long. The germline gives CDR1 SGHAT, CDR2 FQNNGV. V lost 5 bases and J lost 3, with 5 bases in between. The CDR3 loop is CASSANYEQYF. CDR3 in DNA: TGTGCCAGCAGCGCTAACTACGAGCAGTACTTC.

This CDR3 reads CAWSAGGGTGRSGANVLTF. The CDR3 DNA reads TGTGCCTGGAGTGCCGGGGGAGGGACAGGCCGCTCTGGGGCCAACGTCCTGACTTTC. The chain has TRBV30 and TRBJ2-6; possibly TRBD1 for D (8 bases). The V end was cut by 1 base, the J end by 0 bases, with 19 bases between. The CDR3 runs 19 residues. The V gene's germline CDR1 is GTSNPN and CDR2 SVGIG (reference sequence).

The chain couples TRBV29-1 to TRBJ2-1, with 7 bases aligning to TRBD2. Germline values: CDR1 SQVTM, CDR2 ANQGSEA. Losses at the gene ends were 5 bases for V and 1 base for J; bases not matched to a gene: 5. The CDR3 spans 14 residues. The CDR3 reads CSVTGLLSYNEQFF. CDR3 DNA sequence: TGCAGCGTTACGGGACTACTTTCCTACAATGAGCAGTTCTTC.

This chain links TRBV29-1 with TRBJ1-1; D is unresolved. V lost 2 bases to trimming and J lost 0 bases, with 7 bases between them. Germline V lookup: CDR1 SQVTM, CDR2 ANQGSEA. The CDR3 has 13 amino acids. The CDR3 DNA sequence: TGCAGCGTTGAAAGGGTAATGAACACTGAAGCTTTCTTT. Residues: CSVERVMNTEAFF.

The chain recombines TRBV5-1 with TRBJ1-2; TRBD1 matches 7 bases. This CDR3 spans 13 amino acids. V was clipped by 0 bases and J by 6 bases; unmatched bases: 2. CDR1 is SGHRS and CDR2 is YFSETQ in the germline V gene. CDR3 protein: CASSLEGADGYTF. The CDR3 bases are TGCGCCAGCAGCTTGGAGGGGGCAGATGGCTACACCTTC.

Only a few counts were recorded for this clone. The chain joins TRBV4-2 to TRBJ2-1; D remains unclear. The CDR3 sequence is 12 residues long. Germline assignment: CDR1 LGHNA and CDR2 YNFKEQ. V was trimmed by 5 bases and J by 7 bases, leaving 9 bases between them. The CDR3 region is CASSASLNEQFF. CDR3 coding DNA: TGTGCCAGCAGCGCTTCCTTGAATGAGCAGTTCTTC.

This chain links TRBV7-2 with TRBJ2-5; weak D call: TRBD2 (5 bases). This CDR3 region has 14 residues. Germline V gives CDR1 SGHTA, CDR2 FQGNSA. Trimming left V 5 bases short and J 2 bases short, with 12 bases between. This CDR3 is CASSPSTSQETQYF. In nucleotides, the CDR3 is TGTGCCAGCAGCCCGAGCACTAGTCAAGAGACCCAGTACTTC.

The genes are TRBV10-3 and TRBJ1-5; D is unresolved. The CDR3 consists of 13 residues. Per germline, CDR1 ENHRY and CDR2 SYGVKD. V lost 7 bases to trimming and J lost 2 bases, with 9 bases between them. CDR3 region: CAITSGRNQPQHF. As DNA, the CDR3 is TGTGCCATCACATCTGGGCGCAATCAGCCCCAGCATTTT.

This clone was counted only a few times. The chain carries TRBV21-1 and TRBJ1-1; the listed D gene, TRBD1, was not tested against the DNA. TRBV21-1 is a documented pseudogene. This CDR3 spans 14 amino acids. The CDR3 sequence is CASSKGEATGRTFF. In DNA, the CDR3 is TGTGCCAGCAGCAAAGGAGAAGCAACAGGAAGGACTTTCTTT.

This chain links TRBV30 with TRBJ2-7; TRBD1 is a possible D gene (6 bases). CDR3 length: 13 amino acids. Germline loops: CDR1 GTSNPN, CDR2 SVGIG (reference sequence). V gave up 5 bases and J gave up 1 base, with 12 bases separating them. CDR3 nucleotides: TGTGCCTGGGAAAACAGGGCATCCTACGAGCAGTACTTC. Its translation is CAWENRASYEQYF.

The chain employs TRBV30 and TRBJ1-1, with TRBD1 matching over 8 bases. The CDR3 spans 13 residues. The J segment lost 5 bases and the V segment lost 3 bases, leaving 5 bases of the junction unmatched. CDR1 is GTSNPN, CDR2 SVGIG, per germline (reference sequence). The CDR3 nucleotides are TGTGCCTGGAGCACAACAGGGGGAACTGAAGCTTTCTTT. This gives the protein CAWSTTGGTEAFF.

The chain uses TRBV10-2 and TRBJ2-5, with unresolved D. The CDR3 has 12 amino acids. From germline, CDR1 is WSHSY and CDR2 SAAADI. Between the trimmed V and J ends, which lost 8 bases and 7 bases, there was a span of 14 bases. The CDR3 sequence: CASGVPSGTQYF. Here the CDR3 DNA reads TGCGCCAGCGGAGTCCCCTCCGGGACCCAGTACTTC.

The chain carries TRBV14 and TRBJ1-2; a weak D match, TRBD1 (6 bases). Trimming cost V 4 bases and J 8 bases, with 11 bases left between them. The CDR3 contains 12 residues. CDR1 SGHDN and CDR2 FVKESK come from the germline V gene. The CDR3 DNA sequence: TGTGCCAGCAGCCGGAGGGGGGCCGGCTACACCTTC. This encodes CASSRRGAGYTF.

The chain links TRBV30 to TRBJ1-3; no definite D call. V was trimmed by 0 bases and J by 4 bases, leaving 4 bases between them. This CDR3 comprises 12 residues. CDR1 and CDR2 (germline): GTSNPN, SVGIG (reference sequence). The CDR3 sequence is CAWSVSGNTIYF. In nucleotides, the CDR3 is TGTGCCTGGAGTGTATCAGGAAACACCATATATTTT.

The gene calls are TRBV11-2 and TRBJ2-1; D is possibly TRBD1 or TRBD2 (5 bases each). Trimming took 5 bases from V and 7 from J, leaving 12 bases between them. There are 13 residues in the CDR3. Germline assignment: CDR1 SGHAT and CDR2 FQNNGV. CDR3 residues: CASSTGPDNEQFF. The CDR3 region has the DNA TGTGCCAGCAGCACGGGGCCGGATAATGAGCAGTTCTTC.

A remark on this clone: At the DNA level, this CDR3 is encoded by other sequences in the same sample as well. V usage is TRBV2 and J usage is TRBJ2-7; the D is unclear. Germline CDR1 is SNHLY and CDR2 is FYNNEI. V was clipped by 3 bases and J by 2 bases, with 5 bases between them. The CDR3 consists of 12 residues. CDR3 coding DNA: TGTGCCAGCAGTGATGGGGCCTACGAGCAGTACTTC. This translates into CASSDGAYEQYF. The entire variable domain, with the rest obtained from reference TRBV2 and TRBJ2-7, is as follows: EPEVTQTPSHQVTQMGQEVILRCVPISNHLYFYWYRQILGQKVEFLVSFYNNEISEKSEIFDDQFSVERPDGSNFTLKIRSTKLEDSAMYFCASSDGAYEQYFGPGTRLTVT.

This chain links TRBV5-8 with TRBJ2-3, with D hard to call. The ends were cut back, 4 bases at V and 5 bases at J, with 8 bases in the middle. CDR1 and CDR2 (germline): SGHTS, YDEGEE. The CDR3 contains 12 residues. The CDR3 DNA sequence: TGTGCCAGCAGCCTTAATAGAGATACGCAGTATTTT. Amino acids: CASSLNRDTQYF. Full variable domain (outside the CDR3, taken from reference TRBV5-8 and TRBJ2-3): EAGVTQSPTHLIKTRGQQATLRCSPISGHTSVYWYQQALGLGLQFLLWYDEGEERNRGNFPPRFSGRQFPNYSSELNVNALELEDSALYLCASSLNRDTQYFGPGTRLTVL.

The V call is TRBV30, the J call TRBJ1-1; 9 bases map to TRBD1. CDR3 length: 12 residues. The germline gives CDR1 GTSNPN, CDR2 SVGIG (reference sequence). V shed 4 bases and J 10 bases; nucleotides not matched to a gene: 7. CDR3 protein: CAWNPGQGTAFF. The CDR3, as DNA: TGTGCCTGGAACCCGGGACAGGGTACAGCTTTCTTT.

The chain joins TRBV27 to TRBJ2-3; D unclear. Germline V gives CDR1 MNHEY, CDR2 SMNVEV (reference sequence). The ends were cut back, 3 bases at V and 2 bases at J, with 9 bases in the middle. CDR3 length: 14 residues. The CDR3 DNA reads TGTGCCAGCAGTTTCGGGCGGCTCACAGATACGCAGTATTTT. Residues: CASSFGRLTDTQYF.

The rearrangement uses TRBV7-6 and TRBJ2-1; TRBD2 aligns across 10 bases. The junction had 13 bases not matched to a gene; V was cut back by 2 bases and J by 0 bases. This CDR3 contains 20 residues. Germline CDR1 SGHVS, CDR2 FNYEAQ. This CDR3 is CASSLPRTSGTRSSYNEQFF. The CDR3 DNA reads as TGTGCCAGCAGCTTACCGCGGACTAGCGGTACTAGGAGCTCCTACAATGAGCAGTTCTTC.

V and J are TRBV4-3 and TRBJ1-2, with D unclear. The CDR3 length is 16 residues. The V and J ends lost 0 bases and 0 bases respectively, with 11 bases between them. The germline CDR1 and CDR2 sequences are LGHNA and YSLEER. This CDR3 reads CASSQDLRVANYGYTF. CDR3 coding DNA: TGCGCCAGCAGCCAAGATCTTCGGGTAGCTAACTATGGCTACACCTTC.

The chain's CDR3 is CAWSPGTMIHGYTF. Here the CDR3 DNA reads TGTGCCTGGTCCCCCGGGACAATGATCCATGGCTACACCTTC. This chain links TRBV30 with TRBJ1-2; possible D gene TRBD1, 6 bases. V was clipped by 5 bases and J by 6 bases, with 19 bases between them. This CDR3 has 14 residues. Germline loops: CDR1 GTSNPN, CDR2 SVGIG (reference sequence).